Listed below are T cell receptor beta chains from one sample, sequenced in a study of blood T cell repertoires in COVID-19. Measured with immunoSEQ multiplex PCR; TCRdb has only the in-frame clones, and not every one. Of about 40,000 clones listed, roughly 92% are singletons. The sample comprised peripheral blood. All receptors come from a man aged 50 to 60 with active COVID-19. Both conserved end residues are part of each CDR3. D genes are given only for firm matches. Clone size is not always given. Where it is, it says once, few, many or a class for expanded clones.

>TRBJ1-2|TRBV20-1|NA|14|NA
CSASLSLAGAAGTF
TGCAGTGCTAGTCTAAGTCTGGCAGGGGCCGCAGGGACCTTC
>TRBJ1-1|TRBV18|NA|16|NA
CASSPRQGNLNTEAFF
TGTGCCAGCTCACCGCGGCAGGGAAATTTGAACACTGAAGCTTTCTTT
>TRBJ2-7|TRBV19|NA|15|TRBD2
CASSTGTSGIYEQYF
TGTGCCAGTAGTACTGGGACTAGCGGGATATACGAGCAGTACTTC
>TRBJ2-1|TRBV18|NA|13|TRBD2
CASSPSGGGEQFF
TGTGCCAGCTCACCCTCCGGGGGGGGCGAGCAGTTCTTC
>TRBJ2-7|TRBV9|once|15|NA
CASTVGGEESYEQYF
TGTGCCAGCACCGTGGGAGGTGAAGAGTCCTACGAGCAGTACTTC
>TRBJ1-1|TRBV5-1|NA|15|NA
CASSLEGWGATEAFF
TGCGCCAGCAGCTTGGAAGGGTGGGGCGCCACTGAAGCTTTCTTT
>TRBJ2-1|TRBV5-8|NA|16|NA
CASSLSGRNLYNEQFF
TGTGCCAGCAGCTTAAGTGGGAGGAACTTATACAATGAGCAGTTCTTC
>TRBJ1-2|TRBV7-2|NA|13|NA
CASSYGRAAGYTF
TGTGCCAGCAGCTATGGCAGGGCGGCTGGCTACACCTTC
>TRBJ2-7|TRBV30|NA|14|TRBD2
CAWSVYTSGSEQYF
TGTGCCTGGAGTGTATATACTAGCGGGAGCGAGCAGTACTTC
>TRBJ2-3|TRBV6-5|NA|12|NA
CASITGTDTQYF
TGTGCCAGCATCACAGGCACAGATACGCAGTATTTT
>TRBJ2-7|TRBV28|NA|13|TRBD1
CASSLGQVGEQYF
TGTGCCAGCAGTTTGGGACAGGTAGGCGAGCAGTACTTC
>TRBJ2-1|TRBV29-1|NA|17|TRBD2
CSGGGEREALLYNEQFF
TGCAGCGGAGGGGGCGAGCGGGAGGCCCTGCTTTACAATGAGCAGTTCTTC
>TRBJ2-7|TRBV28|NA|12|NA
CASSYSSYEQYF
TGTGCCAGCAGTTACAGCTCCTACGAGCAGTACTTC
>TRBJ2-5|TRBV7-2|NA|16|TRBD2
CASRRTSGRASETQYF
TGTGCCAGCAGGCGGACTAGCGGGAGGGCTTCAGAGACCCAGTACTTC
>TRBJ1-2|TRBV6-5|NA|13|NA
CASKPGQGAGYTF
TGTGCCAGCAAGCCGGGACAAGGGGCTGGCTACACCTTC
>TRBJ2-7|TRBV30|NA|12|NA
CAWSMSGYEQYF
TGTGCCTGGAGTATGAGCGGGTACGAGCAGTACTTC
>TRBJ1-6|TRBV5-1|NA|13|NA
CASSLDSLSPLHF
TGCGCCAGCAGCTTGGACAGTCTCTCACCCCTCCACTTT
>TRBJ2-7|TRBV5-5|once|15|TRBD2
CASSLSGGPTYEQYF
TGTGCCAGCAGCTTGTCGGGAGGGCCTACATACGAGCAGTACTTC
>TRBJ1-2|TRBV12-3/TRBV12-4|NA|13|TRBD1
CASSPTGIYGYTF
TGTGCCAGCAGCCCGACAGGGATCTACGGCTACACCTTC
>TRBJ2-5|TRBV19|NA|15|NA
CASSISQGGTETQYF
TGTGCCAGTAGTATCAGCCAGGGGGGAACGGAGACCCAGTACTTC
>TRBJ2-7|TRBV19|few|14|TRBD1
CASVAPGQTGEQYF
TGTGCCAGCGTCGCCCCGGGACAGACTGGCGAGCAGTACTTC
>TRBJ2-1|TRBV5-1|NA|15|NA
CASSLERPSYNEQFF
TGCGCCAGCAGCTTGGAGCGACCGTCCTACAATGAGCAGTTCTTC
>TRBJ2-7|TRBV3-1/TRBV3-2|NA|15|NA
CASRKGGGSGYEQYF
TGTGCCAGCCGGAAGGGAGGGGGATCGGGCTACGAGCAGTACTTC
>TRBJ2-5|TRBV4-1|NA|15|NA
CASSQGEEDQETQYF
TGCGCCAGCAGCCAAGGGGAGGAAGACCAAGAGACCCAGTACTTC
>TRBJ1-4|TRBV11-2|NA|15|NA
CASSLGGGSGEKLFF
TGTGCCAGCAGCTTAGGTGGGGGCTCAGGGGAAAAACTGTTTTTT
>TRBJ2-7|TRBV3-1/TRBV3-2|NA|14|TRBD1
CASSQGRQGAEQYF
TGTGCCAGCAGCCAAGGTAGACAGGGCGCCGAGCAGTACTTC
>TRBJ1-5|TRBV5-1|NA|13|NA
CASREGGNQPQHF
TGCGCCTCACGCGAGGGCGGGAATCAGCCCCAGCATTTT
>TRBJ1-1|TRBV7-9|NA|11|NA
CASSLDRVAFF
TGTGCCAGCAGCTTAGACAGGGTTGCTTTCTTT
>TRBJ1-1|TRBV4-1|once|13|NA
CASSQDPNTEAFF
TGCGCCAGCAGCCAAGATCCAAACACTGAAGCTTTCTTT
>TRBJ2-2|TRBV30|NA|14|NA
CAWSAGTLTGELFF
TGTGCCTGGAGCGCCGGGACACTTACCGGGGAGCTGTTTTTT
>TRBJ1-1|TRBV19|NA|14|TRBD1
CASSSPGQGPRAFF
TGTGCCAGTAGTTCCCCGGGACAGGGCCCAAGGGCTTTCTTT
>TRBJ1-1|TRBV12-5|NA|13|NA
CASGRDSSTEAFF
TGTGCTAGTGGACGCGACAGTTCCACTGAAGCTTTCTTT
>TRBJ2-3|TRBV12-3/TRBV12-4|NA|13|TRBD1
CASRRPGTDTQYF
TGTGCCAGCAGGCGCCCAGGGACAGATACGCAGTACTTT
>TRBJ2-7|TRBV29-1|NA|16|NA
CSVELPDNPFYNEQYF
TGCAGCGTTGAACTCCCAGACAATCCGTTTTATAACGAGCAGTACTTC
>TRBJ2-1|TRBV27|NA|14|TRBD1
CASSSDRAWNEQFF
TGTGCCAGCAGCTCAGACAGGGCGTGGAATGAGCAGTTCTTC
>TRBJ1-6|TRBV30|NA|13|TRBD1
CAWGGQGSSPLHF
TGTGCCTGGGGAGGACAGGGAAGTTCACCCCTCCACTTT
>TRBJ1-1|TRBV21-1|NA|15|NA
CASSKASGRVTEAFF
TGTGCCAGCAGCAAAGCCTCAGGGAGGGTTACTGAAGCTTTCTTT
>TRBJ2-1|TRBV2|NA|14|TRBD2
CASFGTGGDNEQFF
TGTGCCAGCTTCGGGACGGGAGGGGATAATGAGCAGTTCTTC
>TRBJ2-1|TRBV11-2|NA|15|NA
CASSFMVLGYNEQFF
TGTGCCAGCAGCTTCATGGTACTAGGCTACAATGAGCAGTTCTTC
>TRBJ2-1|TRBV4-2|NA|18|TRBD2
CASSQDWEVAGEENEQFF
TGTGCCAGCAGCCAAGATTGGGAGGTAGCGGGAGAGGAAAATGAGCAGTTCTTC
>TRBJ1-5|TRBV28|once|13|TRBD1
CASRYRGGQPQHF
TGTGCCAGCAGATACAGGGGTGGACAGCCCCAGCATTTT
>TRBJ2-2|TRBV5-1|NA|15|NA
CASSSGLRGTGELFF
TGCGCCAGCAGCTCCGGTCTGAGAGGCACCGGGGAGCTGTTTTTT
>TRBJ1-3|TRBV19|NA|16|NA
CASGNDRSLSGNTIYF
TGTGCCAGTGGTAACGACAGGTCCCTATCTGGAAACACCATATATTTT
>TRBJ1-2|TRBV4-2|NA|14|TRBD1
CASSQGQGAFGYTF
TGTGCCAGCAGCCAAGGACAGGGGGCTTTCGGCTACACCTTC
>TRBJ1-5|TRBV19|NA|18|NA
CASSMRAGGRGSNQPQHF
TGTGCCAGTAGTATGAGGGCCGGTGGTAGAGGTAGCAATCAGCCCCAGCATTTT
>TRBJ1-2|TRBV18|NA|15|TRBD1
CASSLPGQDGWGYTF
TGTGCCAGCTCACTCCCGGGACAGGACGGATGGGGCTACACCTTC
>TRBJ2-6|TRBV2|NA|17|NA
CASVLPGLSSGANVLTF
TGTGCCAGCGTGCTTCCGGGACTGAGCTCTGGGGCCAACGTCCTGACTTTC
>TRBJ2-2|TRBV29-1|NA|13|NA
CSVTGTNTGELFF
TGCAGCGTTACGGGTACTAACACCGGGGAGCTGTTTTTT
>TRBJ2-5|TRBV28|NA|13|TRBD2
CASSWGGQETQYF
TGTGCCAGCAGTTGGGGGGGTCAAGAGACCCAGTACTTC
>TRBJ2-3|TRBV24-1|NA|12|NA
CATSQGSDTQYF
TGTGCCACCAGCCAGGGCTCAGATACGCAGTATTTT